This T cell receptor beta chain was sequenced for a study of blood T cell repertoires in COVID-19. Study context: COVID-19 samples, acute and convalescent, were from the United States, Italy and Spain.

Per the original methods: Amplification from reference gene primers served as the basis for estimated nucleated cell counts. Clones were read by immunoSEQ multiplex PCR, and TCRdb kept only the in-frame ones, dropping some. That table gives V, J and clone size, and the DNA gave D and trimming. The sample records 200,000 to 250,000 clones, roughly 84% being singletons. From germline, CDR1 is KGHSH and CDR2 LQKENI. The CDR3 extends over 16 amino acids. With V trimmed by 6 bases and J by 7 bases, 10 bases remained unmatched. The source material was peripheral blood. The sequence derives from a man aged 25-40 years with active or convalescent COVID-19. The J gene is TRBJ2-1, the V gene TRBV18; 12 nucleotides align to TRBD2. The CDR3 DNA is TGTGCCAGCTCCAACCAATACGGGACTAGCGGGAATGAGCAGTTCTTC. This translates into CASSNQYGTSGNEQFF.